This T cell receptor beta chain emerged from a study of cytomegalovirus exposure and HLA in healthy donors. Produced via immunoSEQ multiplex PCR; TCRdb's table is partial and in-frame only. The table has 250,000 or so clones, about 88% seen once. The V and J ends lost 0 bases and 4 bases respectively, with 12 bases between them. Germline V gene lookup returns CDR1 SGHAT and CDR2 FQNNGV. The CDR3 sequence is 15 residues long. The chain combines TRBV11-2 with TRBJ1-2; D unclear. The TCR sequence derives from a man aged 18-30 years in good health and CMV-seropositive. Input material: PBMCs. The CDR3 sequence: CASSLDWGISYGYTF. In nucleotides, the CDR3 is TGTGCCAGCAGCTTAGATTGGGGAATTAGCTATGGCTACACCTTC.